This is a list of T cell receptor beta chains from one sample in a study of blood T cell repertoires in COVID-19. Using immunoSEQ multiplex PCR, the repertoire was profiled, and TCRdb retains in-frame clones only, with some absent. Here the sample spans 240,000 or so clones, approximately 85% being singletons. The sample comprised peripheral blood. All receptors come from an older woman with active or convalescent COVID-19. Each CDR3 is given with its conserved first and last residue. A D gene is named only where the DNA matches it firmly.

J: TRBJ2-3
D: NA
V: TRBV4-1
CDR3: CASSQVGEATDTQYF
DNA: TGCGCCAGCAGCCAAGTCGGGGAGGCCACAGATACGCAGTATTTT

J: TRBJ2-5
D: TRBD2
V: TRBV5-1
CDR3: CASSPGLAVPETQYF
DNA: TGCGCCAGCAGCCCGGGACTAGCGGTCCCAGAGACCCAGTACTTC

J: TRBJ1-1
D: NA
V: TRBV30
CDR3: CAWSRGENTEAFF
DNA: TGTGCCTGGAGTCGGGGGGAGAACACTGAAGCTTTCTTT

J: TRBJ1-2
D: NA
V: TRBV5-4
CDR3: CASSLGGEGYTF
DNA: TGTGCCAGCAGCTTGGGGGGGGAAGGCTACACCTTC

J: TRBJ1-3
D: NA
V: TRBV6-5
CDR3: CASTGPGAGNTIYF
DNA: TGTGCCAGCACAGGGCCAGGGGCTGGAAACACCATATATTTT

J: TRBJ1-5
D: NA
V: TRBV5-1
CDR3: CASSYGGNQPQHF
DNA: TGCGCCAGCAGCTACGGTGGCAATCAGCCCCAGCATTTT

J: TRBJ2-7
D: NA
V: TRBV30
CDR3: CAWSKEAPPEQYF
DNA: TGTGCCTGGAGTAAGGAGGCCCCGCCCGAGCAGTACTTC

J: TRBJ2-5
D: TRBD2
V: TRBV18
CDR3: CASSPPRGGRETQYF
DNA: TGTGCCAGCTCACCACCCCGGGGGGGCCGGGAGACCCAGTACTTC

J: TRBJ1-4
D: NA
V: TRBV6-1
CDR3: CASSEANRFNEKLFF
DNA: TGTGCCAGCAGTGAAGCAAACAGATTTAATGAAAAACTGTTTTTT

J: TRBJ1-2
D: TRBD1
V: TRBV7-3
CDR3: CASSLLPLDRAGIYGYTF
DNA: TGTGCCAGCAGCTTACTGCCGCTGGACAGGGCCGGTATCTATGGCTACACCTTC